A selection of T cell receptor beta chains follows, all from one sample in a study of cytomegalovirus exposure and HLA in healthy donors. The repertoire was sequenced with immunoSEQ multiplex PCR; TCRdb's copy has only in-frame clones and lacks some. The table records tens of thousands of clones, approximately 71% of them present only once. The sample taken for sequencing was PBMCs. The receptor set was obtained from a man in his sixties in good health and CMV-seropositive. Each CDR3 is given with its conserved first and last residue. D genes are given only for firm matches. Size is omitted from some rows. Given values are once, few, many or a class for expanded clones.

v_call	j_call	d_call	clone_size	cdr3_nt	cdr3_aa
TRBV9	TRBJ2-1	-	-	TGTGCCAGCAGCGTAGGCCTAGCCGAGTACAATGAGCAGTTCTTC	CASSVGLAEYNEQFF
TRBV11-2	TRBJ2-7	-	-	TGTGCCAGCAGCTTAGGATATCAGGGGATCGAGCAGTACTTC	CASSLGYQGIEQYF
TRBV6-6	TRBJ1-1	-	medium-sized	TGTGCCAGCAGTTACTCGGCCAGGGGGAACACTGAAGCTTTCTTT	CASSYSARGNTEAFF
TRBV19	TRBJ2-5	-	-	TGTGCCAGTAGTAGCCCCAGAGGGAACCAAGAGACCCAGTACTTC	CASSSPRGNQETQYF
TRBV5-5	TRBJ2-5	-	-	TGTGCCAGCAGGGCCCAAGAGACCCAGTACTTC	CASRAQETQYF
TRBV21-1	TRBJ2-4	-	once	TGTGCCAGCAGCAAATGGCTAGCCAAAAACATTCAGTACTTC	CASSKWLAKNIQYF
TRBV6-4	TRBJ2-2	TRBD1	once	TGTGCCAGCAGTGACTCAACAGGGGTGGCCGGGGAGCTGTTTTTT	CASSDSTGVAGELFF
TRBV6-1	TRBJ2-7	-	-	TGTGCCAGCAGTGTGGGACACGGGTCCTACGAGCAGTACTTC	CASSVGHGSYEQYF
TRBV5-1	TRBJ2-1	TRBD1	-	TGCGCCAGCAGCTCGGCCCGGGACAGTATTGTCGTAGGTGAGCAGTTCTTC	CASSSARDSIVVGEQFF
TRBV11-2	TRBJ1-2	-	-	TGTGCCAGCAGTCGTACCCGGCAGGATGGCTACACCTTC	CASSRTRQDGYTF
TRBV27	TRBJ1-2	-	-	TGTGCCAGCGCCCGAGGCCGAAGTTTCTATGGCTACACCTTC	CASARGRSFYGYTF
TRBV11-2	TRBJ2-7	-	-	TGTGCCAGCAGCTTAAGGATAGGAGAATACGAGCAGTACTTC	CASSLRIGEYEQYF
TRBV11-3	TRBJ2-7	TRBD1	-	TGTGCCAGCAGCTCGACCGGGACAGGGGGCTCCTACGAGCAGTACTTC	CASSSTGTGGSYEQYF
TRBV5-1	TRBJ2-1	-	-	TGCGCCAGCAGCCTAGGACAGTACAATGAGCAGTTCTTC	CASSLGQYNEQFF
TRBV6-5	TRBJ1-2	TRBD1	-	TGTGCCAGCAGTGTGACAGGGGACAACTATGGCTACACCTTC	CASSVTGDNYGYTF
TRBV11-2	TRBJ2-1	-	-	TGTGCCAGCAGCTTAGCAGGGGCCGCTGAGCAGTTCTTC	CASSLAGAAEQFF
TRBV6-5	TRBJ2-2	-	-	TGTGCCAGCAGTTACTCACGGGGTGGGACCGGGGAGCTGTTTTTT	CASSYSRGGTGELFF
TRBV19	TRBJ1-1	TRBD1	-	TGTGCCAGTAGGACAGGGACGAACACTGAAGCTTTCTTT	CASRTGTNTEAFF
TRBV11-3	TRBJ1-2	TRBD1	-	TGTGCCAGCAGCTCGTCGGCAGGGGGAACTCGTGGCTACACCTTC	CASSSSAGGTRGYTF
TRBV7-8	TRBJ1-2	TRBD1	-	TGTGCCAGCAGCCGGGACAGGGGGCGGGTTGGCTATGGCTACACCTTC	CASSRDRGRVGYGYTF
TRBV4-1	TRBJ1-1	-	-	TGCGCCAGCAGCCAAGCCAGCGGGACTGGAGCTTTCTTT	CASSQASGTGAFF
TRBV6-5	TRBJ2-3	TRBD2	-	TGTGCCAGCAGTTACACACTAGCGGGAGCAGATACGCAGTATTTT	CASSYTLAGADTQYF
TRBV7-9	TRBJ1-4	-	-	TGTGCCAGCAGCTTAGTCCCCAGTCATAATGAAAAACTGTTTTTT	CASSLVPSHNEKLFF
TRBV19	TRBJ2-1	TRBD1	-	TGTGCCAGTGACAGGGGAAATGAGCAGTTCTTC	CASDRGNEQFF
TRBV4-1	TRBJ1-1	-	-	TGCGCCAGCAGCCAAGAAACAGGGCCAATTGAAGCTTTCTTT	CASSQETGPIEAFF
TRBV13	TRBJ2-7	-	-	TGTGCCAGCGCCCTAGGCAGGGTAAACGAGCAGTACTTC	CASALGRVNEQYF
TRBV7-2	TRBJ2-1	-	-	TGTGCCAGCAGCCCAGACTACAATGAGCAGTTCTTC	CASSPDYNEQFF
TRBV2	TRBJ2-1	TRBD2	-	TGTGCCTCCCGGACTAGTGGCGGGGGACGGCAGTTCTTC	CASRTSGGGRQFF
TRBV11-2	TRBJ2-3	-	-	TGTGCCAGCAGCTTAGGTAGCGCCTATACGCAGTATTTT	CASSLGSAYTQYF
TRBV25-1	TRBJ2-5	-	-	TGTGCCAGCAGTGAGTCACCGAGTAGTTTCCAAGAGACCCAGTACTTC	CASSESPSSFQETQYF
TRBV6-5	TRBJ2-5	TRBD2	-	TGTGCCAGCACCCTACTAGCGGGGGGAGGAGAGACCCAGTACTTC	CASTLLAGGGETQYF
TRBV19	TRBJ2-2	-	-	TGTGCCAGTAGTCGAGGGAACTCGAACACCGGGGAGCTGTTTTTT	CASSRGNSNTGELFF
TRBV18	TRBJ1-1	-	-	TGTGCCAGCTCACCCCAGACAGGGAACACTGAAGCTTTCTTT	CASSPQTGNTEAFF
TRBV9	TRBJ2-3	TRBD2	-	TGTGCCAGCAGCGTAGCTGCGGGGGGGATGGATACGCAGTATTTT	CASSVAAGGMDTQYF
TRBV5-6	TRBJ1-5	TRBD1	once	TGTGCCAGCAGCTTGGATGGACAGGGGAACGATCAGCCCCAGCATTTT	CASSLDGQGNDQPQHF
TRBV6-6	TRBJ1-1	TRBD1	-	TGTGCCAGCAGTTACTTGAGGGGGCGTAGCACTGAAGCTTTCTTT	CASSYLRGRSTEAFF
TRBV11-3	TRBJ2-3	-	-	TGTGCCAGCAGCCCTGGCTTGATCTCCCTTTCTAGCACAGATACGCAGTATTTT	CASSPGLISLSSTDTQYF
TRBV6-5	TRBJ2-7	-	many	TGTGCCAGCAGGCACAGGGACTCCTACGAGCAGTACTTC	CASRHRDSYEQYF
TRBV7-9	TRBJ2-5	TRBD1	-	TGTGCCAGCAGCTACTCCGGGACAGGGTACGAGACCCAGTACTTC	CASSYSGTGYETQYF
TRBV6-1	TRBJ2-1	-	few	TGTGCCAGCAGTCCTACCATCTATGGTGAGCAGTTCTTC	CASSPTIYGEQFF
TRBV4-1	TRBJ2-3	TRBD1	-	TGCGCCAGCAGCCAAGTTCTCCTCGGGACAGGGGGCACAGATACGCAGTATTTT	CASSQVLLGTGGTDTQYF
TRBV6-4	TRBJ2-5	-	few	TGTGCCAGCGATTGGCGGGCGGGACTTCAAGAGACCCAGTACTTC	CASDWRAGLQETQYF
TRBV5-6	TRBJ1-2	-	-	TGTGCCAGCAGCTTGTCAGGGCTTGGCTACACCTTC	CASSLSGLGYTF
TRBV23-1	TRBJ1-4	-	-	TGCGCCAGCAGTCAACCCGACAACCCAGCAACTAATGAAAAACTGTTTTTT	CASSQPDNPATNEKLFF
TRBV20-1	TRBJ2-1	-	-	TGCAGTGCTAGAGTACGCCAGGAGCAGTTCTTC	CSARVRQEQFF
TRBV4-1	TRBJ2-7	TRBD2	-	TGCGCCAGCAGCCTGCGTATAGCGGGGACGTACGAGCAGTACTTC	CASSLRIAGTYEQYF
TRBV9	TRBJ1-6	-	few	TGTGCCAGCAGCGTAGAAGAGGGTATGGAATCACCCCTCCACTTT	CASSVEEGMESPLHF
TRBV6-5	TRBJ2-7	-	-	TGTGCCAGCAGTTACTCGAGACGGGAGCCCCCCTACGAGCAGTACTTC	CASSYSRREPPYEQYF
TRBV19	TRBJ2-1	-	few	TGTGCCAGTAGTATAAATGGCGGGCAAGAGCAGTTCTTC	CASSINGGQEQFF
TRBV7-2	TRBJ1-2	TRBD1	-	TGTGCCAGCAGCTCACCGGGACAGGGAAGGAACTATGGCTACACCTTC	CASSSPGQGRNYGYTF
TRBV13	TRBJ2-7	TRBD1	-	TGTGCCAGCAGCTCCGGGACAGGGAGCCACGAGCAGTACTTC	CASSSGTGSHEQYF
TRBV10-2	TRBJ2-7	TRBD1	once	TGCGCCAGCAGTGGGGGACAGGGGTCAAGCTCCTACGAGCAGTACTTC	CASSGGQGSSSYEQYF
TRBV11-2	TRBJ1-5	-	-	TGTGCCAGCAGCTTAAGTTCAGGTCTGGGCAATCAGCCCCAGCATTTT	CASSLSSGLGNQPQHF
TRBV19	TRBJ1-2	-	-	TGTGCCAGTAGTATACCTGCGTCGCTCGGCTATGGCTACACCTTC	CASSIPASLGYGYTF